The T cell receptor beta chain described here comes from a study of graft-versus-host responses after intestinal transplantation. Turning to the study itself: Transplants were multivisceral, liver-intestinal, or isolated intestinal.

Details on this clone: As yet, its antigen is unknown.

Regarding the study as a whole: GvH clones were found in recipient marrow; some appeared first in ileum or blood.

Here immunoSEQ multiplex PCR was the method, and the copy in TCRdb shows in-frame clones only, minus some. The top ten hold more than 0.95% of the sample, which has some 110,000 clones, approximately 93% seen once. Germline V lookup: CDR1 SGDLS, CDR2 YYNGEE. The CDR3 runs 16 residues. V shed 4 bases, J shed 4 bases, and the junction held 12 bases outside the gene matches. This chain links TRBV9 with TRBJ1-2, with TRBD1 identical over 8 bases. The specimen comprised unstimulated CD8+ T cells sorted from spleen or lymph node cells, sampled before transplant. The sequence came from a human donor who was the organ donor for an intestinal transplant. The CDR3: CASSLQGQGGTYGYTF. The CDR3 region has the DNA TGTGCCAGCAGCCTTCAAGGACAGGGAGGAACCTATGGCTACACCTTC.